Reported below is one TCR beta chain. Its antigen is as yet unknown. The data originate from a study of response to subunit inactivated influenza vaccine. Regarding the study as a whole: A suggestion made by the authors is that each seasonal influenza vaccination recruits few new T cells.

TCRdb re-analysed the RT-PCR reads in MiXCR, keeping a single row per CDR3 protein. The sample lists roughly 670,000 distinct CDR3 sequences, roughly 15% seen once, with roughly 7.2% in the top ten. The CDR3 has 14 residues. Unmatched junction bases numbered 4, after V lost 5 bases and J lost 5 bases. CDR1 and CDR2 (germline): SGHTA, FQGNSA. The chain joins TRBV7-2 to TRBJ1-1, with 11 bases fitting TRBD1. The source is a man in his fifties or sixties who received an inactivated influenza vaccine. The material sequenced was PBMCs from blood, taken around two weeks before vaccination. In DNA, the CDR3 is TGTGCCAGCAGCGGACAGGGGGCTGGGACTGAAGCTTTCTTT. It is translated as CASSGQGAGTEAFF.